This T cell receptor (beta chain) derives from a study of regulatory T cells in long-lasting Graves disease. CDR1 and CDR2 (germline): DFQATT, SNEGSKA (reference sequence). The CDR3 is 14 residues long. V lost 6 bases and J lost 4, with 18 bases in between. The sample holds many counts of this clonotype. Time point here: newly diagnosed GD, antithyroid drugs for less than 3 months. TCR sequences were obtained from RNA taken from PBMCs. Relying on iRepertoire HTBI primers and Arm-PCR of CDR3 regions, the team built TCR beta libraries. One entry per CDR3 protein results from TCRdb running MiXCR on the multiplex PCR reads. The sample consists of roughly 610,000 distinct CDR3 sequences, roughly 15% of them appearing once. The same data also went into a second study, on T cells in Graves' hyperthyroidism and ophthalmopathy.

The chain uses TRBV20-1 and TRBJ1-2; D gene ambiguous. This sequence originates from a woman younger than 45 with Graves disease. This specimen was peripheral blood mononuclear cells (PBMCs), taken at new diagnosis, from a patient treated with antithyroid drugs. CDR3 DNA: TGCAGTGCCCCCCCGGAGGTGGAGATCTATGGCTACACCTTC. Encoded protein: CSAPPEVEIYGYTF.